This TCR beta chain comes out of a study of regulatory T cells in long-lasting Graves disease. Both iRepertoire HTBI primers and Arm-PCR of CDR3 regions were used to build the TCR beta libraries. Per the original methods: Samples collectively showed some 60 TRBV and about 15 TRBJ segments. Each CDR3 protein gets one entry after TCRdb re-called the multiplex PCR reads with MiXCR. These V and J calls rely on TCRdb rather than the paper's analysis. This table holds 360,000 or so distinct CDR3 sequences, approximately 23% found once. The time point is: persistent/refractory GD, antithyroid drugs over 5 years with positive TRAb. PBMC-extracted RNA yielded the TCR library. V was clipped by 6 bases and J by 2 bases, with 15 bases between them. This CDR3 spans 15 amino acids. CDR1 SGHDN and CDR2 FVKESK come from the germline V gene.

The TCR was taken from a woman in her thirties or forties with Graves disease. The sample here was peripheral blood mononuclear cells (PBMCs), taken when the disease was refractory, from a patient treated with antithyroid drugs. V and J are TRBV14 and TRBJ2-3; D not certain. CDR3 nucleotides: TGTGCCAGCAGTACTTTCGAAGCAACCACAGATACGCAGTATTTT. It specifies CASSTFEATTDTQYF.